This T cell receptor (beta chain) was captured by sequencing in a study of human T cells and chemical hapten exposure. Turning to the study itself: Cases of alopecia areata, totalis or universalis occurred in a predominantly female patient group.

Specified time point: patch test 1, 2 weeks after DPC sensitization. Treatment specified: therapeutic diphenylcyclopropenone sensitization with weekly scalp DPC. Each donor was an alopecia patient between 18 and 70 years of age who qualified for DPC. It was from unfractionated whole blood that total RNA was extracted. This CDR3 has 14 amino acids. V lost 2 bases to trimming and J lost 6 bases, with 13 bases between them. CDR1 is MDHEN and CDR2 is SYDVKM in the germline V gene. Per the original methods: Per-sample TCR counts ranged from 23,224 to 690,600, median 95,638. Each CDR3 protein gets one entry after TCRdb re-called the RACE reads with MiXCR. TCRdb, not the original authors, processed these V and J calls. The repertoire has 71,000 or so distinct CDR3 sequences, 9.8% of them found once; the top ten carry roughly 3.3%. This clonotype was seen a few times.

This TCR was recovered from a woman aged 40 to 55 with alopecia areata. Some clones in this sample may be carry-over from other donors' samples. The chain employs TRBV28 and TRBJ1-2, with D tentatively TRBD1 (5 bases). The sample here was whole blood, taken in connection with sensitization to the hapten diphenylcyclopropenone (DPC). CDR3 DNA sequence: TGTGCCAGCAGTTTACCACTCCCGGGACATGGCTACACCTTC. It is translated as CASSLPLPGHGYTF.